These T cell receptor beta chains were read from a single sample in a study of regulatory T cells in long-lasting Graves disease. TCRdb processed the multiplex PCR reads anew with MiXCR; each CDR3 protein has one entry. The sample records 600,000 to 650,000 distinct CDR3 sequences, approximately 15% being singletons. The sample was also linked to a second study, of T cells in Graves' hyperthyroidism and ophthalmopathy.

Sequenced here: peripheral blood mononuclear cells (PBMCs), sampled at new diagnosis, from a patient treated with antithyroid drugs. These receptors were collected from a woman in her twenties or thirties with Graves disease. Each CDR3 is given with its conserved first and last residue. D genes are given only for firm matches. The size of a clone is reported for some rows only, either as once, few or many, or as a class for expanded clones.

.	11	.	TRBJ2-7	TRBV20-1	TGCAGTGCTCGCGAGGGGAGGGAGCAGTACTTC	CSAREGREQYF
.	15	.	TRBJ2-3	TRBV3-1	TGTGCCAGCAGTTTACCGGGACTTGCGGCAGATACGCAGTATTTT	CASSLPGLAADTQYF
many	15	.	TRBJ2-3	TRBV20-1	TGCAGTGCTAGAGAGTCCAGCGAGAGGACAGATACGCAGTATTTT	CSARESSERTDTQYF
many	9	.	TRBJ1-1	TRBV30	TGTGCCTGGGGTAGAGGAGCTTTCTTT	CAWGRGAFF
.	11	.	TRBJ1-1	TRBV11-1	TGTGCCAGCAGCCAAGACTCTGAAGCTTTCTTT	CASSQDSEAFF
many	16	.	TRBJ2-3	TRBV28	TGTGCCAGCAGTTCCCCTCAGGGTGGAGACACAGATACGCAGTATTTT	CASSSPQGGDTDTQYF
few	13	.	TRBJ1-5	TRBV19	TGTGCCAGTAGTGGGCTGGGGACTCAGCCCCAGCATTTT	CASSGLGTQPQHF
.	13	TRBD1	TRBJ2-2	TRBV20-1	TGCAGTGTGACAGGGGAATCCCCCTGGGAGCTGTTTTTT	CSVTGESPWELFF
many	21	.	TRBJ2-7	TRBV28	TGTGCCAGCAGTTTTTCCCTTTCCTCATGGGCAAAGGGGAACCCACGATACGAGCAGTACTTC	CASSFSLSSWAKGNPRYEQYF
many	20	TRBD1	TRBJ2-1	TRBV7-2	TGTGCCAGCAGCAAATACCGGGACAGGGTTTTAGGTAGCTCCTACAATGAGCAGTTCTTC	CASSKYRDRVLGSSYNEQFF
.	15	.	TRBJ2-7	TRBV2	TGTGCCAGCAGAACAAAAAACCTAGCAACTGACGAGCAGTACTTC	CASRTKNLATDEQYF
.	15	.	TRBJ2-7	TRBV7-2	TGTGCCAGCAGCTCCGATAGTGGGATTAGAGAAGAGCAGTACTTC	CASSSDSGIREEQYF
many	13	.	TRBJ2-7	TRBV2	TGTGCCAGAGCACAGGGGAGGTCCTACGAGCAGTACTTC	CARAQGRSYEQYF
few	14	.	TRBJ2-1	TRBV9	TGTGCCAGCAACCCCGGAACCACTTGGAATGAGCAGTTCTTC	CASNPGTTWNEQFF
few	14	TRBD1	TRBJ1-1	TRBV19	TGTGCCAGTAGTCTACGGACAGGACGCACTGAAGCTTTCTTT	CASSLRTGRTEAFF
many	13	TRBD2	TRBJ2-7	TRBV7-3	TGTGCCAGCAGCTCTAGCGGGGGATACGAGCAGTACTTC	CASSSSGGYEQYF
.	12	.	TRBJ2-1	TRBV7-3	TGTGCCAGCAGCTTATATCGCAGTGAGCAGTTCTTC	CASSLYRSEQFF
few	15	TRBD2	TRBJ2-1	TRBV15	TGTGCCACCAGCAGGGTGGGGGGGGGCTACAATGAGCAGTTCTTC	CATSRVGGGYNEQFF
few	17	.	TRBJ2-1	TRBV6-1	TGTGCCAGCAGTGACCGGGGTAAGGGGGGGGACCACAATGAGCAGTTCTTC	CASSDRGKGGDHNEQFF
many	14	.	TRBJ1-2	TRBV10-3	TGTGCCATCAGTGACCAGACCAATAACTATGGCTACACCTTC	CAISDQTNNYGYTF
many	15	TRBD1	TRBJ1-1	TRBV13	TGTGCCAGCAGCCCCCGGGACAGGGTTGATACTGAAGCTTTCTTT	CASSPRDRVDTEAFF
.	13	TRBD1	TRBJ1-1	TRBV24-1	TGTGCCACCAGTGCAGGGGGACTCCCTGAAGCTTTCTTT	CATSAGGLPEAFF
few	17	.	TRBJ1-2	TRBV4-1	TGCGCCAGCAGCCAAGAAATAGGGCGGAGCACTAACTATGGCTACACCTTC	CASSQEIGRSTNYGYTF
few	15	.	TRBJ1-1	TRBV19	TGTGCCAGTAGTATAGGGCCCGCAGGATCCACTGAAGCTTTCTTT	CASSIGPAGSTEAFF
.	15	.	TRBJ2-7	TRBV19	TGTGCCAGTAGTATAGTTGGGGCAGGGACCTACGAGCAGTACTTC	CASSIVGAGTYEQYF
many	15	TRBD1	TRBJ2-2	TRBV10-3	TGTGCCATCAGTCCGGGACAGGGGAACACCGGGGAGCTGTTTTTT	CAISPGQGNTGELFF
.	17	.	TRBJ2-6	TRBV15	TGTGCCACCAGCATCTCACGGGGGTACTCTGGGGCCAACGTCCTGACTTTC	CATSISRGYSGANVLTF
.	12	.	TRBJ1-4	TRBV20-1	TGCAGTGCCCCGAGGACAGATGAAAAACTGTTTTTT	CSAPRTDEKLFF
.	15	TRBD2	TRBJ2-7	TRBV3-1	TGTGCCAGCAGCCAAGGGGCGGGGGGCGGCTACGAGCAGTACTTC	CASSQGAGGGYEQYF
.	16	.	TRBJ1-1	TRBV6-1	TGTGCCAGCAGTGAGGACCTCGCAGGGTCGAACACTGAAGCTTTCTTT	CASSEDLAGSNTEAFF
.	15	TRBD1	TRBJ1-1	TRBV6-5	TGTGCCAGCAGTTCCCGGACAGGGGGCCATCCTGAAGCTTTCTTT	CASSSRTGGHPEAFF
.	15	TRBD1	TRBJ1-6	TRBV30	TGTGCCTGGAGTGACCTCGGGACAGCCAATTCACCCCTCCACTTT	CAWSDLGTANSPLHF
many	11	.	TRBJ1-4	TRBV2	TGTGCCAGCAGTGAATTCGAAAAACTGTTTTTT	CASSEFEKLFF
many	15	.	TRBJ2-7	TRBV5-1	TGCGCCAGCAGCTTTAGCCTCACTGACAAGTACGAGCAGTACTTC	CASSFSLTDKYEQYF
.	13	.	TRBJ1-2	TRBV11-2	TGTGCCAGCAGCTTAGGCACTTTCTATGGCTACACCTTC	CASSLGTFYGYTF
few	14	.	TRBJ1-2	TRBV29-1	TGCAGCGTATCTGACCGGGCCGATCATTGGGGCTACACCTTC	CSVSDRADHWGYTF
.	16	TRBD2	TRBJ2-1	TRBV27	TGTGCCAGCAGTTTTGCTCTAGCGGCCCCCCTAAATGAGCAGTTCTTC	CASSFALAAPLNEQFF
few	16	TRBD2	TRBJ2-7	TRBV20-1	TGCAGTGCTAGAGGTTTGGCGGGAGCGGGTGGGTACGAGCAGTACTTC	CSARGLAGAGGYEQYF
once	14	.	TRBJ2-5	TRBV12-3/TRBV12-4	TGTGCCAGCAGTTCAAAGCGGGTTCAAGAGACCCAGTACTTC	CASSSKRVQETQYF
many	18	TRBD2	TRBJ2-3	TRBV28	TGTGCCAGCAGCATCCCGGGACTAGCGGGAGGAAGCACAGATACGCAGTATTTT	CASSIPGLAGGSTDTQYF
many	13	TRBD2	TRBJ2-1	TRBV29-1	TGCAGCGTTGGGACTAGCGGAAACAATGAGCAGTTCTTC	CSVGTSGNNEQFF
.	14	.	TRBJ2-1	TRBV11-2	TGTGCCAGCAGCTTAGTGCCTTGGAGCCATGAGCAGTTCTTC	CASSLVPWSHEQFF
.	13	.	TRBJ2-7	TRBV19	TGTGCCAGTAGACCACAGGCGGGGTACGAGCAGTACTTC	CASRPQAGYEQYF
many	13	.	TRBJ1-5	TRBV7-2	TGTGCCAGCAGCTTACCCCCTTATCAGCCCCAGCATTTT	CASSLPPYQPQHF
many	15	.	TRBJ2-7	TRBV2	TGTGCCAGCAGTCCAACTCAGGGGCCCTCCTACGAGCAGTACTTC	CASSPTQGPSYEQYF
once	14	.	TRBJ1-4	TRBV7-9	TGTGCCAGCAGCTTACTGGGATTGGGTGAAAAACTGTTTTTT	CASSLLGLGEKLFF
.	14	.	TRBJ1-3	TRBV5-5	TGTGCCAGCAGCTTGCAGGGAAACGGAAACACCATATATTTT	CASSLQGNGNTIYF
.	13	.	TRBJ2-3	TRBV5-8	TGTGCCAGCAGCACTGGAGGGGCAGATACGCAGTATTTT	CASSTGGADTQYF
few	15	TRBD2	TRBJ2-3	TRBV24-1	TGTGCCACGTCGCTAGCGGGAGGCGTGACAGATACGCAGTATTTT	CATSLAGGVTDTQYF
.	16	.	TRBJ2-6	TRBV28	TGTGCCAGCAGTTCGGGACGGCTCTCTGGGACCAACGTCCTGACTTTC	CASSSGRLSGTNVLTF
many	12	.	TRBJ1-4	TRBV12-3/TRBV12-4	TGTGCCAGCAGTCCACCCACGATTGAACTGTTTTTT	CASSPPTIELFF
.	18	.	TRBJ2-1	TRBV4-2	TGTGCCAGCAGCCAAGATCCGTTGTTCCCGGAGCGGTCCAATGAGCAGTTCTTC	CASSQDPLFPERSNEQFF
many	15	.	TRBJ2-3	TRBV7-3	TGTGCCAGCAGCTTAACAGGTGGGATAGGAGATACGCAGTATTTT	CASSLTGGIGDTQYF
many	11	.	TRBJ1-1	TRBV6-2/TRBV6-3	TGTGCCAGCAGTTTATATTTCTCAGCTTTCTTT	CASSLYFSAFF
many	13	TRBD1	TRBJ1-1	TRBV28	TGTGCCAGCAGAAAGACAGGGATCACTGAAGCTTTCTTT	CASRKTGITEAFF
.	17	.	TRBJ1-5	TRBV28	TGCGCCAGCAGCCAAGTCGGGCAGGGCCATAGCAATCAGCCCCAGCATTTT	CASSQVGQGHSNQPQHF
.	18	TRBD1	TRBJ2-2	TRBV6-5	TGTGCCAGCAGTTACCCTCAGCCGGACAGGGCGAACACCGGGGAGCTGTTTTTT	CASSYPQPDRANTGELFF
.	14	.	TRBJ1-6	TRBV9	TGTGCCAGCAGCGTAGGCAGTTATAATTCACCCCTCCACTTT	CASSVGSYNSPLHF
once	15	.	TRBJ1-2	TRBV6-1	TGTGCCAGCAGTGGGGGACACTTGCTGTTATATGGCTACACCTTC	CASSGGHLLLYGYTF